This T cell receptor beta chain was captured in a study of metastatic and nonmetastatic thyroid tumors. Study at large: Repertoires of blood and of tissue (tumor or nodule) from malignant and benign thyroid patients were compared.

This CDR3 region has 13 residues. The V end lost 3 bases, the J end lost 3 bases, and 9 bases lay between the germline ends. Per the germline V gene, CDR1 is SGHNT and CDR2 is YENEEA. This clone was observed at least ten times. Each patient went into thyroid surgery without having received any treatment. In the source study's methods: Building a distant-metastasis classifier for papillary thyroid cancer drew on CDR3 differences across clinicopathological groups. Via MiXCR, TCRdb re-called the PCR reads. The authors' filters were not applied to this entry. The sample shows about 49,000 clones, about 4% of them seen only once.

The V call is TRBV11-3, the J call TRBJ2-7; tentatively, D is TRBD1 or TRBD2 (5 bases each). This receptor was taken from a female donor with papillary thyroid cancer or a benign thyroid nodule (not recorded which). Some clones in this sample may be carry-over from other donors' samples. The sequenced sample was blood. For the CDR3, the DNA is TGTGCCAGCAGCTTGGGACGGTACTACGAGCAGTACTTC. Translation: CASSLGRYYEQYF.